A single sample is the source of the 23 T cell receptor beta chains below, sequenced in a study of blood T cell repertoires in COVID-19. The assay was immunoSEQ multiplex PCR, and TCRdb's table has in-frame clones only and misses some. The table lists 9,000 to 9,500 clones, about 86% of them singletons. Sequenced material: peripheral blood. These receptors originate from a human donor in a cohort sampled during active COVID-19.

V and J are TRBV7-2 and TRBJ2-7, with 8 bases matching TRBD2. The CDR3 is 13 amino acids. With V trimmed by 4 bases and J by 4 bases, 3 bases remained unmatched. Germline values: CDR1 SGHTA, CDR2 FQGNSA. Written as DNA, the CDR3 is TGTGCCAGCAGCTCGGGACTAGTTTACGAGCAGTACTTC. It translates to CASSSGLVYEQYF.

The rearrangement uses TRBV7-6 and TRBJ2-5, with a weak D call TRBD1 (6 bases). V was shortened by 1 base and J by 5 bases, with 14 bases between the two germline ends. From germline, CDR1 is SGHVS and CDR2 FNYEAQ. The CDR3 totals 15 residues. The CDR3 sequence: CASSLEWNRVETQYF. Written as DNA, the CDR3 is TGTGCCAGCAGCTTAGAGTGGAACAGGGTGGAGACCCAGTACTTC.

The chain recombines TRBV10-1 with TRBJ2-1; 7 bases map to TRBD2. Trimming took 6 bases from V and 1 from J; bases not matched to a gene: 6. This CDR3 has 15 residues. CDR1 is WNHNN, CDR2 SYGVQD, per germline (reference sequence). The CDR3 DNA reads as TGCGCCAGCAGACAGACTAGCATTTCCTACAATGAGCAGTTCTTC. Translation: CASRQTSISYNEQFF.

The chain joins TRBV6-5 to TRBJ2-7, with 7 bases fitting TRBD1. After removal of 6 bases from V and 2 bases from J, the junction contained 4 bases not matched to a gene. Per germline, CDR1 MNHEY and CDR2 SVGAGI. The CDR3 covers 13 residues. CDR3 loop: CASSLDRTYEQYF. CDR3 DNA sequence: TGTGCCAGCAGCCTGGACAGGACCTACGAGCAGTACTTC.

This chain links TRBV2 with TRBJ2-7; 9 positions match TRBD2. This CDR3 spans 15 amino acids. Germline assignment: CDR1 SNHLY and CDR2 FYNNEI. The ends lost 6 bases at V and 2 bases at J; junction bases unmatched: 8. CDR3 DNA: TGTGCCAGCAGAGAACTAGCGGGTAGGACCTACGAGCAGTACTTC. It specifies CASRELAGRTYEQYF.

The chain couples TRBV5-1 to TRBJ2-2; D gene uncertain. Deletions cut 0 bases from V and 10 bases from J, with 16 bases between. Germline assignment: CDR1 SGHRS and CDR2 YFSETQ. The CDR3 runs to 15 residues. CDR3 sequence: CASSLAGGVIAELFF. The CDR3 DNA reads as TGCGCCAGCAGCTTGGCCGGCGGTGTGATTGCGGAGCTGTTTTTT.

The chain carries TRBV27 and TRBJ2-7; no definite D call. The germline V gene has CDR1 MNHEY and CDR2 SMNVEV (reference sequence). The V end was cut by 4 bases, the J end by 0 bases, with 10 bases between. The CDR3 has 14 residues. Here the CDR3 DNA reads TGTGCCAGCAGTTCCGAATACTTCTCCTACGAGCAGTACTTC. It specifies CASSSEYFSYEQYF.

Within the sample, this clone is medium-sized. The chain links TRBV9 to TRBJ2-1; D remains ambiguous. Deletions cut 1 base from V and 0 bases from J, with 8 bases between. Per germline, CDR1 SGDLS and CDR2 YYNGEE. This CDR3 has 15 amino acids. In DNA form, the CDR3 reads TGTGCCAGCAGCGTAACCGCTAGCTCCTACAATGAGCAGTTCTTC. Protein: CASSVTASSYNEQFF.

The chain links TRBV3-1 (or the pseudogene TRBV3-2) to TRBJ2-5; D remains ambiguous. This CDR3 has 13 amino acids. Between the trimmed V and J ends, which lost 4 bases and 5 bases, there was a span of 11 bases. Germline V gives CDR1 LGHDT, CDR2 YNNKEL (reference sequence). CDR3 bases: TGTGCCAGCAGCCGACGAGGAGCGGAGACCCAGTACTTC. Translation: CASSRRGAETQYF.

The chain joins TRBV28 to TRBJ2-7; D may be TRBD2 (6 bases). V shed 6 bases and J shed 3 bases, with 15 bases lying between them. CDR1 is MDHEN and CDR2 is SYDVKM in the germline V gene. The CDR3 runs to 14 residues. The CDR3: CASRDLRDFYEQYF. The CDR3 DNA is TGTGCCAGCAGGGACCTCCGGGACTTCTACGAGCAGTACTTC.

The chain is built from TRBV6-4 and TRBJ2-7; the match to TRBD2 covers 7 bases. The CDR3 is made up of 15 amino acids. The germline CDR1 and CDR2 sequences are MRHNA and SNTAGT. Trimming at V came to 3 bases and at J to 2 bases, leaving 7 bases not matched to a gene. The CDR3 DNA follows: TGTGCCAGCAGTGAAGGCCCTAGCGGCGCCTACGAGCAGTACTTC. Translation gives CASSEGPSGAYEQYF.

In its sample, this clone was seen once. The chain links TRBV28 to TRBJ2-7; TRBD1 matches at 9 bases. Germline assignment: CDR1 MDHEN and CDR2 SYDVKM. Trimming took 5 bases from V and 4 from J; bases not matched to a gene: 9. The CDR3 extends over 15 amino acids. CDR3 in amino acids: CASSRTGVTLYEQYF. For the CDR3, the DNA is TGTGCCAGCAGTCGGACAGGGGTGACATTATACGAGCAGTACTTC.

The chain is built from TRBV7-8 and TRBJ1-3, with 7 bases identical to TRBD1. Germline V gives CDR1 SGHVS, CDR2 FQNEAQ. This CDR3 comprises 18 residues. After removal of 1 base from V and 4 bases from J, the junction contained 13 bases not matched to a gene. The CDR3 DNA follows: TGTGCCAGCAGCTTAGTGGTGACAGGGTCCCTTTTCGGAAACACCATATATTTT. Its protein is CASSLVVTGSLFGNTIYF.

The chain couples TRBV27 to TRBJ2-4; 8 positions agree with TRBD1. There are 14 residues in the CDR3. CDR1 MNHEY and CDR2 SMNVEV come from the germline V gene (reference sequence). Trimming at V came to 5 bases and at J to 6 bases, leaving 6 bases not matched to a gene. The DNA for the CDR3 is TGTGCCAGCAGTAAGACAGGGGCAGGAAACATTCAGTACTTC. This translates into CASSKTGAGNIQYF.

The V gene is TRBV27, the J gene TRBJ1-1; D is unresolved. Trimming pared 7 bases from V and 4 bases from J, leaving 10 bases between. The germline gives CDR1 MNHEY, CDR2 SMNVEV (reference sequence). The CDR3 is made up of 12 amino acids. CDR3 sequence reads: CASIPAGTEAFF. CDR3 nucleotides: TGTGCCAGCATACCCGCCGGCACTGAAGCTTTCTTT.

To note about this clone: Compared with germline, one end of the junction differs, possibly owing to a read error. This chain joins TRBV7-2 and TRBJ2-2; either TRBD1 or TRBD2 may fit D (5 bases each). The CDR3 has 19 amino acids. In germline, CDR1 is SGHTA, CDR2 FQGNSA. Written as DNA, the CDR3 is TGTGCCAGCAGCCTAGCATGGGGCCCAAGGAGTACGAACACCGGGGAGCTGTTTTTT. Encoded protein: CASSLAWGPRSTNTGELFF.

J is TRBJ2-5 and V is TRBV11-2; 9 nucleotides agree with TRBD1. The CDR3 has 16 residues. The trim removed 1 base at V and 7 bases at J, leaving 10 bases unmatched. CDR1 is SGHAT and CDR2 is FQNNGV in the germline V gene. DNA for the CDR3: TGTGCCAGCAGCTTAGTGGGACAGGGACGGGGAGTGACCCAGTACTTC. This sequence encodes CASSLVGQGRGVTQYF.

This clone has only one observation. The chain links TRBV7-9 to TRBJ2-3; D possibly corresponds to TRBD2 (6 bases). Germline CDR1 reads SEHNR; CDR2 reads FQNEAQ (reference sequence). V was shortened by 6 bases and J by 6 bases, with 16 bases between the two germline ends. There are 14 residues in the CDR3. The CDR3 protein is CASRSGDDADTQYF. CDR3 in DNA: TGTGCCAGCAGGTCGGGGGACGACGCGGATACGCAGTATTTT.

This clone is medium-sized (0.01 to 0.1%) by share. This same CDR3 is encoded by further DNA sequences in the sample. The rearrangement links TRBV9 to TRBJ1-5; 8 nucleotides match TRBD1. V lost 0 bases and J lost 4; bases outside the gene matches: 3. Germline-derived CDR1 and CDR2 are SGDLS and YYNGEE. The CDR3 sequence is 15 residues long. The CDR3 region is CASSVGTGGNQPQHF. The DNA of the CDR3 is TGTGCCAGCAGCGTAGGAACAGGGGGTAATCAGCCCCAGCATTTT.

The chain couples TRBV5-1 to TRBJ2-2; 12 positions agree with TRBD2. The CDR3 is made up of 16 amino acids. Unmatched junction bases numbered 1, after V lost 3 bases and J lost 1 base. Germline CDR1 and CDR2: SGHRS and YFSETQ. The CDR3 protein is CASSSLAGGNTGELFF. DNA for the CDR3: TGCGCCAGCAGCTCACTAGCGGGAGGGAACACCGGGGAGCTGTTTTTT.

CDR3 nucleotides: TGTGCCAGCAGTATAACAGCGAACACTGAAGCTTTCTTT. Translating it yields CASSITANTEAFF. V is TRBV6-2 or TRBV6-3 and J is TRBJ1-1, with D unclear. The germline gives CDR1 MNHEY, CDR2 SVGEGT. With 5 bases removed from V and 1 base from J, the gap between germline ends came to 8 bases. The CDR3 loop spans 13 amino acids.

The chain is built from TRBV2 and TRBJ1-6; TRBD1 is a possible D gene (6 bases). The CDR3 covers 16 residues. The V gene lost 6 bases and the J gene lost 0 bases, with 12 bases spanning the gap. CDR1 is SNHLY and CDR2 is FYNNEI in the germline V gene. CDR3 residues: CASRSRGSSYNSPLHF. CDR3 coding DNA: TGTGCCAGCAGAAGCAGGGGTAGCTCCTATAATTCACCCCTCCACTTT.

The gene calls are TRBV24-1 and TRBJ2-3, with TRBD2 matching over 10 bases. Germline V lookup: CDR1 KGHDR, CDR2 SFDVKD. V dropped 5 bases and J dropped 1; count of bases not matched to a gene: 2. The CDR3 is made up of 15 amino acids. In nucleotides, the CDR3 is TGTGCCACCAGTGTCGGACTAGCGGGCACAGATACGCAGTATTTT. Amino acids: CATSVGLAGTDTQYF.